These 30 T cell receptor beta chains originate from one sample sequenced in a study of T cells in Graves' hyperthyroidism and ophthalmopathy. Researchers amplified the TCR beta CDR3 regions from RNA transcripts. A first-round RT-PCR of the TCR CDR3 used the HTBI primer set. One entry per CDR3 protein, called by TCRdb with MiXCR from the multiplex PCR reads. Here the sample spans 600,000 to 650,000 distinct CDR3 sequences, under 25% being singletons. Sequencing input: blood. The receptors originated from a man aged 30 to 45 with Graves' ophthalmopathy.

This rearrangement joins TRBV27 to TRBJ1-6; D is uncertain. Trimming removed 5 bases from V and 6 bases from J, with 11 bases in between. The CDR3 runs 14 residues. Per the germline V gene, CDR1 is MNHEY and CDR2 is SMNVEV (reference sequence). The CDR3 spells CASSPPGFNSPLHF. CDR3 nucleotides: TGTGCCAGCAGTCCCCCGGGGTTTAATTCACCCCTCCACTTT.

In its sample, this clonotype was seen many times. V gene TRBV27 combines with J gene TRBJ1-1; D uncertain. This CDR3 is 14 amino acids long. Germline CDR1 reads MNHEY; CDR2 reads SMNVEV (reference sequence). V lost 3 bases to trimming and J lost 2 bases, with 10 bases between them. The CDR3 spells CASSFSSGNTEAFF. The CDR3, as DNA: TGTGCCAGCAGTTTTTCGTCGGGAAACACTGAAGCTTTCTTT.

This chain connects TRBV25-1 to TRBJ2-2, with D possibly matching TRBD1 (6 bases). In germline, CDR1 is MGHDK, CDR2 SYGVNS. Between the trimmed V and J ends, which lost 11 bases and 5 bases, there was a span of 15 bases. This CDR3 is 13 amino acids long. CDR3 sequence: CAAGRDNTGELFF. The CDR3 region has the DNA TGTGCCGCCGGCAGGGACAATACCGGGGAGCTGTTTTTT.

This clonotype has just a few counts. The chain uses TRBV10-3 and TRBJ1-1, with TRBD1 matching 8 bases. The CDR3 spans 13 residues. The germline V gene has CDR1 ENHRY and CDR2 SYGVKD. V was pared by 0 bases and J by 10 bases, with 4 bases of the junction left unmatched. CDR3 coding DNA: TGTGCCATCAGTGAGTCGGACAGGGTTGGAGCTTTCTTT. Translating it yields CAISESDRVGAFF.

About this clonotype: One end of the junction fails to match germline, which may point to a read error. This chain links TRBV2 with TRBJ2-5; TRBD2 aligns across 10 bases. Per germline, CDR1 SNHLY and CDR2 FYNNEI. This CDR3 is built from 13 residues. The CDR3 loop is CASSEEVAGGPHF. CDR3 sequence (DNA): TGTGCCAGCAGTGAAGAGGTAGCGGGAGGACCACACTTC. The full variable domain, with the rest looked up from reference TRBV2 and TRBJ2-5, is EPEVTQTPSHQVTQMGQEVILRCVPISNHLYFYWYRQILGQKVEFLVSFYNNEISEKSEIFDDQFSVERPDGSNFTLKIRSTKLEDSAMYFCASSEEVAGGPHFGPGTRLLVL.

The chain couples TRBV27 to TRBJ2-5; the match to TRBD2 covers 8 bases. The CDR3 covers 20 residues. With V trimmed by 6 bases and J by 6 bases, 27 bases remained unmatched. Germline V CDR1 and CDR2: MNHEY, SMNVEV (reference sequence). The CDR3 nucleotides read TGTGCCAGCAGCTCCGGATCAAACCCGGGACTAGGTGGGGGTATAAAGACCCAGTACTTC. This codes for CASSSGSNPGLGGGIKTQYF.

J is TRBJ2-1 and V is TRBV7-2; D not resolved. V was clipped by 2 bases and J by 9 bases, with 8 bases between them. The CDR3 is 12 amino acids. Germline CDR1 reads SGHTA; CDR2 reads FQGNSA. The CDR3 spells CASSLRSIEQFF. In DNA, the CDR3 is TGTGCCAGCAGCTTACGAAGTATTGAGCAGTTCTTC.

The chain uses TRBV27 and TRBJ2-1; TRBD2 is a possible D gene (5 bases). The CDR3 covers 17 residues. The V end lost 1 base, the J end lost 0 bases, and 13 bases lay between the germline ends. Per the germline V gene, CDR1 is MNHEY and CDR2 is SMNVEV (reference sequence). DNA for the CDR3: TGTGCCAGCAGTTTATTCTCGGGATGGAGCTCCTACAATGAGCAGTTCTTC. Translating it yields CASSLFSGWSSYNEQFF.

The rearrangement uses TRBV29-1 and TRBJ1-2; 7 bases map to TRBD1. The CDR3 extends over 12 amino acids. CDR1 and CDR2 from the germline V gene are SQVTM and ANQGSEA. The J segment lost 4 bases and the V segment lost 4 bases, leaving 3 bases of the junction unmatched. The CDR3 sequence: CSVGDSLYGYTF. In nucleotides, the CDR3 is TGCAGCGTTGGGGACAGTCTCTATGGCTACACCTTC.

This clonotype was counted a few times. This chain uses TRBV29-1 with TRBJ1-1; D perhaps matches TRBD1 (5 bases). This CDR3 comprises 18 residues. From germline, CDR1 is SQVTM and CDR2 ANQGSEA. The V end lost 4 bases, the J end lost 0 bases, and 24 bases lay between the germline ends. The DNA of the CDR3 is TGCAGCGTTGTTCCTCCAGGAGGACATACTTCCATGAACACTGAAGCTTTCTTT. This encodes CSVVPPGGHTSMNTEAFF.

J is TRBJ2-7 and V is TRBV20-1; D unclear. The CDR3 sequence is 15 residues long. The germline V and J ends were trimmed by 0 bases and 0 bases, with 12 bases remaining between them. CDR1 is DFQATT and CDR2 is SNEGSKA in the germline V gene (reference sequence). The DNA of the CDR3 is TGCAGTGCTAGAGATCATTACGGTCCCTCCTACGAGCAGTACTTC. Its translation is CSARDHYGPSYEQYF.

Ten or more counts support this clonotype. DNA of the CDR3: TGTGCCAGCAGTTACGGGACTCCGAAGGGGTACAATCAGCCCCAGCATTTT. Translated: CASSYGTPKGYNQPQHF. This chain joins TRBV28 and TRBJ1-5, with TRBD1 as a possible D gene (5 bases). The CDR3 extends over 17 amino acids. V lost 4 bases and J lost 3, with 19 bases in between. Germline values: CDR1 MDHEN, CDR2 SYDVKM.

CDR3 coding DNA: TGTGCCAGCAGTGACGACGGGACTAGCGGGAGCAATGAGCAGTTCTTC. It is translated as CASSDDGTSGSNEQFF. The chain couples TRBV6-2 or TRBV6-3 to TRBJ2-1; 14 nucleotides align to TRBD2. Germline V CDR1 and CDR2: MNHEY, SVGEGT. There are 16 residues in the CDR3. J lost 6 bases, V lost 5 bases, and 6 bases had no gene match.

This clonotype was counted many times. The chain carries TRBV30 and TRBJ2-7, with 8 bases identical to TRBD1. V was pared by 2 bases and J by 0 bases, with 3 bases of the junction left unmatched. CDR3 length: 14 amino acids. Per the germline V gene, CDR1 is GTSNPN and CDR2 is SVGIG (reference sequence). The CDR3 reads CAWSPGTGSYEQYF. The CDR3 bases are TGTGCCTGGAGTCCCGGGACAGGCTCCTACGAGCAGTACTTC.

This clonotype was picked up many times. The chain uses TRBV28 and TRBJ1-1, with D possibly TRBD1 on 5 matching bases. V was cut by 6 bases and J by 5 bases, with 13 bases left in between. The CDR3 loop spans 13 amino acids. CDR1 is MDHEN and CDR2 is SYDVKM in the germline V gene. The CDR3 loop reads CASRRAGQTEAFF. The CDR3 DNA follows: TGTGCCAGCAGGCGGGCAGGGCAGACTGAAGCTTTCTTT.

This clonotype was seen repeatedly, ten times or more. The chain has TRBV12-3 or TRBV12-4 and TRBJ2-2, with D unresolved. The CDR3 sequence is 16 residues long. The germline V and J ends were trimmed by 6 bases and 0 bases, with 14 bases remaining between them. CDR3 in DNA: TGTGCCAGCAGGGGAAAACGGAACCCGAACACCGGGGAGCTGTTTTTT. It is translated as CASRGKRNPNTGELFF.

This clonotype was recorded a few times. This sequence joins TRBV15 and TRBJ1-2; 7 positions match TRBD1. V shed 11 bases and J 4 bases; nucleotides not matched to a gene: 10. The CDR3 loop spans 13 amino acids. CDR1 is LNHNV, CDR2 YYDKDF, per germline (reference sequence). The CDR3, as DNA: TGTGCCGCAAGCAACGCAGGGGGCTATGGCTACACCTTC. Translated: CAASNAGGYGYTF.

J is TRBJ2-3 and V is TRBV7-8; a possible D gene is TRBD2 (5 bases). Between the trimmed V and J ends, which lost 4 bases and 6 bases, there was a span of 17 bases. Per the germline V gene, CDR1 is SGHVS and CDR2 is FQNEAQ. The CDR3 has 15 amino acids. Here the CDR3 reads CASSSRAEWSDTQYF. In DNA form, the CDR3 reads TGTGCCAGCAGCTCGCGGGCAGAATGGTCGGATACGCAGTATTTT.

The table lists this clonotype with a few counts. This chain uses TRBV9 with TRBJ1-1; D is unresolved. CDR1 is SGDLS and CDR2 is YYNGEE in the germline V gene. Between the trimmed V and J ends, which lost 0 bases and 6 bases, there was a span of 12 bases. CDR3 length equals 14 residues. CDR3 bases: TGTGCCAGCAGCGTAGGTCTCCCGATGTCTGAAGCTTTCTTT. Encoded protein: CASSVGLPMSEAFF.

This clonotype was counted ten times or more. The chain recombines TRBV18 with TRBJ2-1; no clear D gene. The CDR3 consists of 14 residues. The ends were cut back, 4 bases at V and 7 bases at J, with 14 bases in the middle. Germline CDR1 is KGHSH and CDR2 is LQKENI. The CDR3 spells CASSRTELGNEQFF. The CDR3 bases are TGTGCCAGCTCACGTACGGAGTTGGGTAATGAGCAGTTCTTC.

The rearrangement joins TRBV28 to TRBJ2-1; 9 positions agree with TRBD2. CDR1 and CDR2 (germline): MDHEN, SYDVKM. With 2 bases clipped from V and 8 bases from J, the junction kept 13 bases outside the gene matches. The length of the CDR3 is 17 residues. CDR3 coding DNA: TGTGCCAGCAGTTTACCAGGGGGTAGCGGGAGTTTCTATGAGCAGTTCTTC. This encodes CASSLPGGSGSFYEQFF.

Only a few counts were recorded for this clonotype. The rearrangement joins TRBV7-2 to TRBJ2-1; the match to TRBD1 covers 9 bases. Germline CDR1 is SGHTA and CDR2 is FQGNSA. J lost 9 bases, V lost 6 bases, and 9 bases had no gene match. CDR3 size: 14 residues. CDR3 region: CASRRQGVNGEQFF. The DNA of the CDR3 is TGTGCCAGCAGGCGACAGGGGGTTAATGGTGAGCAGTTCTTC.

The chain combines TRBV28 with TRBJ2-3, with 13 bases that match TRBD2. Trimming took 5 bases from V and 5 from J; bases not matched to a gene: 10. Per germline, CDR1 MDHEN and CDR2 SYDVKM. This CDR3 comprises 17 residues. This chain's CDR3 is CASSLPGTSGNKDTQYF. The DNA of the CDR3 is TGTGCCAGCAGTCTCCCCGGGACTAGCGGGAATAAAGATACGCAGTATTTT.

This clonotype has just a few counts. V gene TRBV6-9 combines with J gene TRBJ2-1; 13 nucleotides align to TRBD2. The germline CDR1 and CDR2 sequences are MNHGY and SVAAGI. Trimming took 4 bases from V and 0 from J; bases not matched to a gene: 12. This CDR3 region has 20 residues. CDR3 protein: CASSFPGLAGLLHSYNEQFF. The CDR3, as DNA: TGTGCCAGCAGTTTTCCGGGACTAGCGGGACTCTTGCACTCCTACAATGAGCAGTTCTTC.

The table lists this clonotype with many counts. The chain is built from TRBV5-1 and TRBJ1-6; weak D call: TRBD1 (6 bases). The V and J ends lost 3 bases and 7 bases respectively, with 14 bases between them. Germline CDR1 is SGHRS and CDR2 is YFSETQ. The CDR3 is 15 amino acids. CDR3 amino acids: CASSSQGGGNSPLHF. In DNA, the CDR3 is TGCGCCAGCAGCTCACAGGGTGGAGGGAATTCACCCCTCCACTTT.

The sample holds many counts of this clonotype. The chain joins TRBV5-6 to TRBJ2-7; D is possibly TRBD2 (6 bases). Germline CDR1 and CDR2: SGHDT and YYEEEE. Trimming removed 0 bases at V and 2 bases at J, with 9 bases between. The CDR3 extends over 14 amino acids. The CDR3 here is CASSLGLETYEQYF. The CDR3 DNA is TGTGCCAGCAGCTTGGGACTAGAAACCTACGAGCAGTACTTC.

The rearrangement uses TRBV14 and TRBJ2-2; 8 positions match TRBD1. This CDR3 is 15 amino acids long. The V gene's germline CDR1 is SGHDN and CDR2 FVKESK. Trimming took 2 bases from V and 4 from J; bases not matched to a gene: 3. The CDR3 loop reads CASSQQGASTGELFF. The CDR3 DNA follows: TGTGCCAGCAGCCAACAGGGGGCAAGCACCGGGGAGCTGTTTTTT.

The chain joins TRBV18 to TRBJ2-7, with no clear D. The CDR3 contains 14 residues. V lost 3 bases and J 4 bases, leaving 13 bases between the germline ends. Germline CDR1 reads KGHSH; CDR2 reads LQKENI. Written as DNA, the CDR3 is TGTGCCAGCTCACCTCGTACCGAACAATACGAGCAGTACTTC. Translation gives CASSPRTEQYEQYF.

In regard to this clonotype: A much larger clone lies a single base off, so this may be a read error. The gene calls are TRBV6-5 and TRBJ2-1, with 10 bases identical to TRBD1. The CDR3 runs to 15 residues. V lost 4 bases and J lost 10; bases outside the gene matches: 10. Germline V gene data show CDR1 as MNHEY and CDR2 as SVGAGI. CDR3 sequence reads: CASSSSGTGVYEQFF. In nucleotides, the CDR3 is TGTGCCAGCAGTTCTTCCGGGACAGGGGTCTACGAGCAGTTCTTC.

J is TRBJ2-3 and V is TRBV5-1, with D unclear. The CDR3 sequence is 16 residues long. Germline V gene data show CDR1 as SGHRS and CDR2 as YFSETQ. V lost 1 base, J lost 0 bases, and 12 bases lay in between. This CDR3 reads CASSLMRYGSTDTQYF. The CDR3 nucleotides read TGCGCCAGCAGCTTGATGCGGTACGGAAGCACAGATACGCAGTATTTT.